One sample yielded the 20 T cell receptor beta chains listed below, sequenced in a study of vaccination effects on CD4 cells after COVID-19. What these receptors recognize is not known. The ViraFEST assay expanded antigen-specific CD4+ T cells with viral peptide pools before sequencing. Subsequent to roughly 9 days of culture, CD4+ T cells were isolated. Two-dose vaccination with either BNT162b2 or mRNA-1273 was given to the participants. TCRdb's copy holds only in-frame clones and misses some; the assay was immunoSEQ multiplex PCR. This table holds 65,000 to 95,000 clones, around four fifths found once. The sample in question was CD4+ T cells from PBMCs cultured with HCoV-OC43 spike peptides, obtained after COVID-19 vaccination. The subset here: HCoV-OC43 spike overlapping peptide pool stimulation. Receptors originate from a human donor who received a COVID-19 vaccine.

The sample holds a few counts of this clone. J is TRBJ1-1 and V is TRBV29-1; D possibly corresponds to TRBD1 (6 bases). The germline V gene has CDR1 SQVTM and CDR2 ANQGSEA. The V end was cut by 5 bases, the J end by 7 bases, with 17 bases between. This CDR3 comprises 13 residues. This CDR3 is CSVKILLGGEAFF. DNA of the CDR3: TGCAGCGTTAAAATCCTGTTAGGGGGTGAAGCTTTCTTT.

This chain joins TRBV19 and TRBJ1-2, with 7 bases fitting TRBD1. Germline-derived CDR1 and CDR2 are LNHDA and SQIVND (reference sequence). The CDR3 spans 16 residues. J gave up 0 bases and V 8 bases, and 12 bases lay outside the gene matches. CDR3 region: CASSTRTGSANYGYTF. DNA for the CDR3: TGTGCCAGTTCAACCCGGACAGGCTCAGCTAACTATGGCTACACCTTC.

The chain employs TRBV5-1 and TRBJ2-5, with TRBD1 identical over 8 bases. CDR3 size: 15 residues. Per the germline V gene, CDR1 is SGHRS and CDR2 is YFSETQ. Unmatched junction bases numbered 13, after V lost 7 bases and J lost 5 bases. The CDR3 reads CASLSTPGGFETQYF. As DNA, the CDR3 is TGCGCCAGCCTTTCGACTCCAGGGGGCTTCGAGACCCAGTACTTC.

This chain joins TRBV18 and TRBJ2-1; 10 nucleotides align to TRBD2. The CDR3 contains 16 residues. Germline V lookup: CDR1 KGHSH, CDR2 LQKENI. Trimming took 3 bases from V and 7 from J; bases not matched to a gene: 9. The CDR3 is CASSPPSGGAVNEQFF. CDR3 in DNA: TGTGCCAGCTCACCCCCCAGCGGGGGGGCAGTAAATGAGCAGTTCTTC.

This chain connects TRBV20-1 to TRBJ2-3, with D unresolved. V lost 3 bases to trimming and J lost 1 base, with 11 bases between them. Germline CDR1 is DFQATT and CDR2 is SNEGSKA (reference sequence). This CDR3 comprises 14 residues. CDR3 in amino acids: CSASPDLGTDTQYF. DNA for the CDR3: TGCAGTGCTAGTCCCGACTTGGGCACAGATACGCAGTATTTT.

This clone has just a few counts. DNA for the CDR3: TGTGCCAGCAGCCAAGATTCTACGGGTATCGGGACCCAGTACTTC. It yields the protein CASSQDSTGIGTQYF. The chain is built from TRBV3-1 (or the pseudogene TRBV3-2) and TRBJ2-5; no clear D. The CDR3 runs to 15 residues. Trimming took off 0 bases at V and 7 bases at J, with 15 bases between the two ends. From germline, CDR1 is LGHDT and CDR2 YNNKEL (reference sequence).

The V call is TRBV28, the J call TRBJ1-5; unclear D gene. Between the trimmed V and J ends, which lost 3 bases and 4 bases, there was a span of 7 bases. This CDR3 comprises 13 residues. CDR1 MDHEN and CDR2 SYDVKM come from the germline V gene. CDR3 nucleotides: TGTGCCAGCAGTTTGATAGGGAATCAGCCCCAGCATTTT. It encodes CASSLIGNQPQHF.

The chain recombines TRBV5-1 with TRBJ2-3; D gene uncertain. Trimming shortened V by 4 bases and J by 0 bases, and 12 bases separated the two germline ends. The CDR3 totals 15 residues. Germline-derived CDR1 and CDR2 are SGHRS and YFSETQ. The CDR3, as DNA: TGCGCCAGCAGCCCGCTAGGTTCTAGCACAGATACGCAGTATTTT. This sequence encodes CASSPLGSSTDTQYF.

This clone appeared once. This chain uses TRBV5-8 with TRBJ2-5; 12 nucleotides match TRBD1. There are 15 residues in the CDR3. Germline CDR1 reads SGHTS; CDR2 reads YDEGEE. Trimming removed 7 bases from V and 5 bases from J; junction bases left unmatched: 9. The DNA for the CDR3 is TGTGCCAGCGGGACAGGGGGCAATATGGGGGAGACCCAGTACTTC. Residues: CASGTGGNMGETQYF.

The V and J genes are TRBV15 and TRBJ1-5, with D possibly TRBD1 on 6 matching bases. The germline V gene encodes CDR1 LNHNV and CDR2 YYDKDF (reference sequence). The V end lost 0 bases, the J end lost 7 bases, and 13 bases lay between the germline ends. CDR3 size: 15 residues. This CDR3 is CATSREGGLGQPQHF. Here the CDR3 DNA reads TGTGCCACCAGCAGAGAGGGGGGCTTGGGACAGCCCCAGCATTTT.

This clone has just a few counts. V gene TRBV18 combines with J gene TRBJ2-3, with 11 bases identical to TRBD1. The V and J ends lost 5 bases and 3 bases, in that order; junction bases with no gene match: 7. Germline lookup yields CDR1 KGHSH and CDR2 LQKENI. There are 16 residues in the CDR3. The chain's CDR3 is CASSFTDRGHTDTQYF. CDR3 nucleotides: TGTGCCAGCTCATTCACGGACAGGGGGCATACAGATACGCAGTATTTT.

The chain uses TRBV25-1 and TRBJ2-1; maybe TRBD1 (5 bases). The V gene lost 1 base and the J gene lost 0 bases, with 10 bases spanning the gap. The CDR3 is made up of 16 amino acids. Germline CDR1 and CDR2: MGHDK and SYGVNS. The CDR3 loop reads CASSESGRVSYNEQFF. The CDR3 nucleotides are TGTGCCAGCAGTGAATCTGGCAGGGTCTCCTACAATGAGCAGTTCTTC.

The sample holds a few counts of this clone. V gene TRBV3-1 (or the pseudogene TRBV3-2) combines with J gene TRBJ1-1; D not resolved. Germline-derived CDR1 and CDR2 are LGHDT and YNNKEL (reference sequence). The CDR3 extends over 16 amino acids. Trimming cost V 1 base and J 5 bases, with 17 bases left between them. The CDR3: CASSQVFRPGETEAFF. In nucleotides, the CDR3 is TGTGCCAGCAGCCAAGTGTTCCGGCCCGGAGAGACTGAAGCTTTCTTT.

The CDR3 DNA is TGCGCCAGCAGCCCAGACAGGTCGAACACCGGGGAGCTGTTTTTT. It specifies CASSPDRSNTGELFF. The chain carries TRBV4-1 and TRBJ2-2; D may be TRBD1 (6 bases). CDR3 length: 15 amino acids. From germline, CDR1 is MGHRA and CDR2 YSYEKL. The V end was cut by 4 bases, the J end by 0 bases, with 9 bases between.

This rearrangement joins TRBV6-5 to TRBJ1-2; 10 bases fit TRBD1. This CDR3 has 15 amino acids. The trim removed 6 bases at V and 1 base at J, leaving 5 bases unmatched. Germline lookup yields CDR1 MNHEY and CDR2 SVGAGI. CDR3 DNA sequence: TGTGCCAGCAGCCCCGACAGGGGGCTTAACTATGGCTACACCTTC. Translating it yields CASSPDRGLNYGYTF.

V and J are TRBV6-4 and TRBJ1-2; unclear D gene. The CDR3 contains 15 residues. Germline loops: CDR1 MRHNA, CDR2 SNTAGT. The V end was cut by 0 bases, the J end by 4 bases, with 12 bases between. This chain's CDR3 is CASSDSGSSLYGYTF. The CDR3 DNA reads TGTGCCAGCAGTGACTCGGGCAGCAGTCTCTATGGCTACACCTTC.

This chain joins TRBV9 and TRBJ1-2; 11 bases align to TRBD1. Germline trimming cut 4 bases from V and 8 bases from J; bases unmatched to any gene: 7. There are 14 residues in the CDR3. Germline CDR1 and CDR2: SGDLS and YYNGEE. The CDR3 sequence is CASSPGTGGFGYTF. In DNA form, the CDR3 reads TGTGCCAGCAGCCCGGGGACAGGGGGGTTCGGCTACACCTTC.

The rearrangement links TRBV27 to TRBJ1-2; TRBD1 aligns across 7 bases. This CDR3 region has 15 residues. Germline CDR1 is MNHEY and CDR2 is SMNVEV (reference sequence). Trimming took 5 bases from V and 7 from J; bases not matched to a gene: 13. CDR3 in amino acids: CASSPRQGRGLGYTF. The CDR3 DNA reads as TGTGCCAGCAGTCCCCGACAGGGAAGGGGGCTTGGCTACACCTTC.

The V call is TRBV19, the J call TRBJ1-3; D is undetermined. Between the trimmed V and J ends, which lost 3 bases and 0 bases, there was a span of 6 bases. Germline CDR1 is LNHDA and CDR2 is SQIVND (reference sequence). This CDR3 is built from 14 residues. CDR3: CASSILDSGNTIYF. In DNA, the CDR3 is TGTGCCAGTAGTATCTTGGACTCTGGAAACACCATATATTTT.

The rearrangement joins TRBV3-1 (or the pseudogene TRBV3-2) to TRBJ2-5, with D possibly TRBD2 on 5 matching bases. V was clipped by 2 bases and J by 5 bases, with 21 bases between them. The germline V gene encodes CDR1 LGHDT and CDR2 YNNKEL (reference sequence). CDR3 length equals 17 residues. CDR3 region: CASSQSPLTTRGETQYF. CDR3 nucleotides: TGTGCCAGCAGCCAATCCCCCCTAACTACCCGAGGGGAGACCCAGTACTTC.